Listed here is a single TCR beta chain. The target of this receptor is not known. No quality values exist for individual bases; no much larger clone is one base distant. Read against the paper, the sample's time point label means: persistent/refractory GD, antithyroid drugs over 5 years with positive TRAb. For both TCR sequencing and RNA sequencing, RNA was extracted from PBMCs using TRIzol. The diagnosis of Graves' disease was made according to American Thyroid Association guidelines. Recruitment of patients was carried out at an endocrinology department in Xi'an, China. Each patient gave roughly 8.4 milliliters of peripheral blood, collected in an EDTA anticoagulant tube. Ficoll Paque Plus density gradient separation was used to isolate PBMCs, and no further T cell sorting was performed. RNA quality was checked with an Agilent 2100 Bioanalyzer and agarose gel, and concentration with a NanoDrop 2000.

Receptors were amplified or captured by multiplex PCR. The instrument given in TCRdb is Illumina HiSeq 4000. TCR beta libraries were built with iRepertoire HTBI primers and Arm-PCR amplification of CDR3 regions. PCR products were gel purified before sequencing. The paper's data handling went like this. Gene usage analysis of CDR3 amino acid clonotypes used the roughly 60 TRBV and more than 13 TRBJ segments found across samples. COPE and FqMerger were used to merge filtered high-quality paired reads into contigs. BLAST was used to align contigs to IMGT TRBV, TRBD and TRBJ reference genes, with CDR3 defined following IMGT. Highly expanded clones were defined as clonotypes with a frequency above 0.1%. Shannon entropy was used to measure repertoire diversity, and the Gini coefficient was used to measure V-J evenness. Public clonotypes were defined as clonotypes shared by more than one individual. TCRdb trimmed the raw reads at Q25, called clones with MiXCR and kept productive beta chains. Entries are consolidated by CDR3 protein sequence, retaining the most common genes and DNA. TCRdb, rather than the study authors, made the V and J calls. The sample profile shows fewer than 450,000 distinct CDR3 sequences; around 21% of them were found once. The leading ten clones occupy less than 25% of the sample.

CDR1 SGHTA and CDR2 FQGNSA were looked up in the germline V gene. From cysteine to phenylalanine, the CDR3 is 16 amino acids long. The retained sequence is limited to the CDR3, 48 bases, with the frame set at the first base. At the junction V is shortened by 1 base and J by 7 bases, with 19 bases in between. This entry belongs to a study of regulatory T cells in long-lasting Graves disease (dated by TCRdb to about 2021). Regarding the study in general: Persistent Graves' disease was defined as antithyroid drug treatment for over 5 years with persistently positive TSH receptor autoantibodies. Persistent Graves' disease patients were compared with newly diagnosed Graves' disease patients by peripheral blood TCR sequencing and RNA sequencing. The study was conducted in China and was registered as a clinical trial. A total of 33 samples underwent TCR sequencing, from roughly 13 patients with persistent Graves' disease and some 20 patients with newly diagnosed Graves' disease. Antithyroid drugs had been taken for around 9.8 years on average by persistent Graves' disease patients in the clinical cohort. What the authors observed across the whole study: Sequencing and analysis were restricted to the TCR beta chain. Persistent Graves' disease patients showed lower TCR Shannon entropy and fewer highly expanded clones than newly diagnosed patients, suggesting clonal expansion. Peripheral blood alone was examined, since thyroid tissue, which constituted the primary lesion, could not be accessed. Patients with persistent disease shared more public clonotypes (about 2,700) than newly diagnosed patients did (about 1,000). The small sample size was acknowledged by the authors as a limitation that may reduce accuracy. Preferential use of TRBV28, TRBJ1-2 and TRBJ2-5 was observed in persistent disease, whereas TRBV20-1 and TRBJ2-1 were favored in newly diagnosed disease.

Here the sequenced sample was peripheral blood mononuclear cells (PBMCs), taken when the disease was refractory, from a patient treated with antithyroid drugs. This clonotype was obtained from a female donor with Graves disease. The chain joins TRBV7-2 to TRBJ1-2; the D gene is possibly TRBD1, with 6 bases matching. The DNA sequence is given as TGTGCCAGCAGCTTAGGGGGGGCGAGCGAATATCGTGGCTACACCTTC. Translation gives CASSLGGASEYRGYTF.